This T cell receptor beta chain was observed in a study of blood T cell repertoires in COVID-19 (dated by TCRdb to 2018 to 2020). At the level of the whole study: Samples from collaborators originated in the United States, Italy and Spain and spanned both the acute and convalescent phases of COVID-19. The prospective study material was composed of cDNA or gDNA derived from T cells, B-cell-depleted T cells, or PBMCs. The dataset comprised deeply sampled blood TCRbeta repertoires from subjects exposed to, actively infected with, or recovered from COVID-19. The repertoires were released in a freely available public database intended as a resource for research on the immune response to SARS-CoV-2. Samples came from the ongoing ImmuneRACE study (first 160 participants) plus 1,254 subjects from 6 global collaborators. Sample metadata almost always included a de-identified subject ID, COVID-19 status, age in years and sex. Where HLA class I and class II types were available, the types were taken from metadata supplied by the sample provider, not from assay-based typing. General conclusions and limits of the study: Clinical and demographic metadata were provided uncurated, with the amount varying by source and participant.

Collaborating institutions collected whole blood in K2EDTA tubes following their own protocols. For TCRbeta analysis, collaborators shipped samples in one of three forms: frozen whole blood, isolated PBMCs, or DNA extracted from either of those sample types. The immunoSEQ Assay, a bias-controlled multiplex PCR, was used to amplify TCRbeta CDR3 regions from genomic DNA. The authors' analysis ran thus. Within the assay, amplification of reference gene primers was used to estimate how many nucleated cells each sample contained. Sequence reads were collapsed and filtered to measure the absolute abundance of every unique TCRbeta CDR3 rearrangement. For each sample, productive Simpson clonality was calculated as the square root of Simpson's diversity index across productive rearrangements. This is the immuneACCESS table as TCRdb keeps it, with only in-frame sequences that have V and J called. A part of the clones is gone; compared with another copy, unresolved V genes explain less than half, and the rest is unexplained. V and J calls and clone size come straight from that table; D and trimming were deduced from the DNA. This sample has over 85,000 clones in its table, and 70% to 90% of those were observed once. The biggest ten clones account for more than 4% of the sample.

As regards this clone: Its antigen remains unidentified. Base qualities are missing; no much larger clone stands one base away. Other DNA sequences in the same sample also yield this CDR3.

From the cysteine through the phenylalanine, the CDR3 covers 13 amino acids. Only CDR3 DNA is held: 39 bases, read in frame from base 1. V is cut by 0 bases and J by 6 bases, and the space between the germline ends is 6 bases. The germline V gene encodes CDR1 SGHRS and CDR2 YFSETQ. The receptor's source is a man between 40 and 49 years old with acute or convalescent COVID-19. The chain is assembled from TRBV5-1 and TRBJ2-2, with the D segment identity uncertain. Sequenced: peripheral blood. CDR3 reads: CASSLDGAGELFF. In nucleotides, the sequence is TGCGCCAGCAGCTTGGATGGAGCCGGGGAGCTGTTTTTT.